This T cell receptor (beta chain) was obtained from a study of T-cell memory formation after mild COVID-19. The study, taken as a whole, reports: Within pre-infection memory, some responding clones were found, suggesting cross-reactive memory joined. The second-wave clones peaking on day 37 were not confirmed as SARS-CoV-2-specific. Day 15 to 85 contracting clones showed balanced CD4/CD8; day 15 to 37 expanders favored CD4+.

The germline CDR1 and CDR2 sequences are MGHDK and SYGVNS. This CDR3 has 14 residues. V dropped 7 bases and J dropped 5 bases, with 15 bases sitting between them. TCRdb processed the 5' RACE reads anew with MiXCR; each CDR3 protein has one entry. Of about 210,000 distinct CDR3 sequences listed, approximately 10% are singletons. About this clonotype: As yet, its antigen is unknown.

The chain is built from TRBV25-1 and TRBJ2-1; maybe TRBD1 (6 bases). The sequencing sample was made of PBMCs or a T cell subset sorted from them (not recorded which). The TCR sequence derives from a man aged 18 to 29 who had mild COVID-19 (a few samples of this study predate the infection). Cell type and time point are not known. In nucleotides, the CDR3 is TGTGCCAGCACCCCGGGACATCTCGACAATGAGCAGTTCTTC. This encodes CASTPGHLDNEQFF.